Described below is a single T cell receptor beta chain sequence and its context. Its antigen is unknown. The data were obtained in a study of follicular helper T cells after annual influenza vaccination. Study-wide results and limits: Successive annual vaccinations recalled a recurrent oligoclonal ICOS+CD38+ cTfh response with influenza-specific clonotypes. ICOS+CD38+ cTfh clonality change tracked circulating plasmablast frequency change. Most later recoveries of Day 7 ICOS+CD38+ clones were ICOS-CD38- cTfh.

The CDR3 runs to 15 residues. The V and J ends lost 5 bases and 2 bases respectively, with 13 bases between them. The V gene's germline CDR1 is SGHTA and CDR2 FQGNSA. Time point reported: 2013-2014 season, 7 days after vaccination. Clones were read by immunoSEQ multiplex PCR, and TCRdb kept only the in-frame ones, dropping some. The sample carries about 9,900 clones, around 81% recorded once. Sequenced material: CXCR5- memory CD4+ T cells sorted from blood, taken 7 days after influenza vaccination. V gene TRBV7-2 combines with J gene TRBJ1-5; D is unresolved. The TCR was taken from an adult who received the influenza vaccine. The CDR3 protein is CASSPRSGGNQPQHF. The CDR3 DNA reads TGTGCCAGCAGCCCGAGGAGCGGGGGCAATCAGCCCCAGCATTTT.